This T cell receptor beta chain appears in the sequencing data of a study of blood T cell repertoires in COVID-19. This clone was observed a handful of times. Germline loops: CDR1 SGHDN, CDR2 FVKESK. CDR3 size: 13 residues. V was pared by 4 bases and J by 10 bases, with 17 bases between. Original analysis: Amplification of reference gene primers was used by the study to estimate nucleated cell counts. Repertoires were generated with immunoSEQ multiplex PCR, while TCRdb's copy carries only in-frame clones and drops some. V, J and clone size are those of that table, while D and trimming were read from the DNA. This table holds some 210,000 clones, about 76% found once.

Sequenced material: PBMCs or T cells enriched from blood (not recorded which). The receptor's source is a woman between 50 and 59 years old with acute COVID-19. The chain is built from TRBV14 and TRBJ2-7; D not certain. CDR3 nucleotide sequence: TGTGCCAGCAGCCGGGCCGGTGGGCTCGAACAGTACTTC. It yields the protein CASSRAGGLEQYF.